The rows below give T cell receptor beta chains drawn from one sample of a study of T cells in Graves' hyperthyroidism and ophthalmopathy. TCRdb reprocessed the multiplex PCR reads via MiXCR and lists one record per CDR3 protein. The sample gives 370,000 or so distinct CDR3 sequences, around 14% of which show up once; roughly 25% is in the top ten. Material for sequencing was blood. These receptors originate from a woman under 30 with Graves' hyperthyroidism that later progressed to Graves' ophthalmopathy. The CDR3 runs from the conserved cysteine through the conserved F or W. The D gene is left open where the match is weak. Part of the rows lack a size; the others show once, few, many or a class for expanded clones.

>TRBV20-1|TRBJ1-2|many|NA
TGCAGTGCTTCGATGGGCGGCTACACCTTC
CSASMGGYTF
>TRBV4-1|TRBJ2-7|NA|NA
TGCGCCAGCAGCCAGGTTTTCGGCGAGCAGTACTTC
CASSQVFGEQYF
>TRBV5-1|TRBJ2-3|NA|TRBD1
TGCGCCAGCGGTCCCCCGGGACAGGGTCCAGATACGCAGTATTTT
CASGPPGQGPDTQYF
>TRBV2|TRBJ1-5|many|NA
TGTGCCAGCAGTGAAAGCACGGGGGATCAGCCCCAGCATTTT
CASSESTGDQPQHF
>TRBV29-1|TRBJ1-2|NA|NA
TGCAGCGTTGCGGGACCCGCTGGCTACACCTTC
CSVAGPAGYTF
>TRBV20-1|TRBJ1-5|few|NA
TGCAGTGCTAGGACACAGGGACCTGAAGCCCAGCATTTT
CSARTQGPEAQHF
>TRBV7-9|TRBJ2-1|many|NA
TGTGCCAGCAGCCCTGGGGGCGGGAGCAATGAGCAGTTCTTC
CASSPGGGSNEQFF
>TRBV15|TRBJ2-4|NA|NA
TGTGCCACCAGCAGAGCGTCGGGACAAAACATTCAGTACTTC
CATSRASGQNIQYF
>TRBV5-1|TRBJ1-3|NA|NA
TGCGCCAGCAGCTTGGATGGGGTGAACACCATATATTTT
CASSLDGVNTIYF
>TRBV9|TRBJ2-7|few|NA
TGTGCCAGCAGCGTGGCAGGGACCTCCTACGAGCAGTACTTC
CASSVAGTSYEQYF
>TRBV7-2|TRBJ2-7|NA|NA
TGTGCCAGCAGTTACTCCAGCGGCTCCTACGAGCAGTACTTC
CASSYSSGSYEQYF
>TRBV25-1|TRBJ1-1|NA|NA
TGTGCCAGCAGTGAATTAGTGCCGCATTCAGACACTGAAGCTTTCTTT
CASSELVPHSDTEAFF
>TRBV2|TRBJ2-1|many|NA
TGTGCCAGCAGTGAGGGAGCGGGCGTGGAGTTCTTC
CASSEGAGVEFF
>TRBV6-5|TRBJ1-1|many|TRBD1
TGTGCCAGCAGTTACGGGACAGGGCCATTTAGTGAAGCTTTCTTT
CASSYGTGPFSEAFF
>TRBV7-2|TRBJ1-5|NA|NA
TGTGCCAGCAGCTTAGGTGCCGGGCGCAATCAGCCCCAGCATTTT
CASSLGAGRNQPQHF